The 8 T cell receptor beta chains below were found in one sample sequenced in a study of cytomegalovirus exposure and HLA in healthy donors. The PCR used 60 Vbeta and 13 Jbeta primers. The repertoire was sequenced with immunoSEQ multiplex PCR; TCRdb's copy has only in-frame clones and lacks some. The sample comprises approximately 130,000 clones, about four fifths of which are singletons, and about 4% rests with the top ten. Specimen: PBMCs. The receptors originated from a woman aged 40-49 years in good health and CMV-seronegative.

V and J are TRBV7-2 and TRBJ2-3; 15 bases agree with TRBD2. Per germline, CDR1 SGHTA and CDR2 FQGNSA. J gave up 0 bases and V 1 base, and 2 bases lay outside the gene matches. CDR3 length: 18 amino acids. CDR3 protein: CASSLGGTSGGSTDTQYF. CDR3 sequence (DNA): TGTGCCAGCAGCTTAGGCGGGACTAGCGGGGGGAGCACAGATACGCAGTATTTT.

This chain links TRBV11-2 with TRBJ1-1; D is possibly TRBD1 (5 bases). Germline V gives CDR1 SGHAT, CDR2 FQNNGV. This CDR3 is built from 15 residues. Trimming cost V 1 base and J 4 bases, with 13 bases left between them. The CDR3 DNA reads TGTGCCAGCAGCTTAGGGCGTGCGGGGCTCACTGAAGCTTTCTTT. Translating gives CASSLGRAGLTEAFF.

The chain carries TRBV9 and TRBJ2-1, with a possible D match to TRBD2 (6 bases). Trimming took 5 bases from V and 12 from J, leaving 18 bases between them. There are 13 residues in the CDR3. Germline V gene sequence: CDR1 SGDLS, CDR2 YYNGEE. The CDR3 region has the DNA TGTGCCAGCAGTGCGGAGGCCTTGGGGGGGCAGTTCTTC. This codes for CASSAEALGGQFF.

The chain joins TRBV7-6 to TRBJ1-2, with 9 bases matching TRBD1. The CDR3 is 15 residues long. J gave up 3 bases and V 4 bases, and 6 bases lay outside the gene matches. In germline, CDR1 is SGHVS, CDR2 FNYEAQ. CDR3 DNA: TGTGCCAGCAGCTATGGACAGGGGCTTGACTATGGCTACACCTTC. Amino acids: CASSYGQGLDYGYTF. Drawing the rest from reference TRBV7-6 and TRBJ1-2, the complete variable domain is GAGVSQSPRYKVTKRGQDVALRCDPISGHVSLYWYRQALGQGPEFLTYFNYEAQQDKSGLPNDRFSAERPEGSISTLTIQRTEQRDSAMYRCASSYGQGLDYGYTFGSGTRLTVV.

This chain uses TRBV5-4 with TRBJ2-3; 13 positions match TRBD2. V was pared by 3 bases and J by 3 bases, with 1 base of the junction left unmatched. Germline V lookup: CDR1 SGHNT, CDR2 YYREEE (reference sequence). This CDR3 is 15 amino acids long. The CDR3 DNA is TGTGCCAGCAGCTCGGGACTAGCGGGGACAGATACGCAGTATTTT. Protein sequence: CASSSGLAGTDTQYF.

This clone has only one observation. The rearrangement uses TRBV7-9 and TRBJ2-3, with a tentative D call TRBD2 (6 bases). CDR3 length: 15 residues. CDR1 and CDR2 (germline): SEHNR, FQNEAQ (reference sequence). V lost 2 bases and J lost 2, with 11 bases in between. CDR3 residues: CASSLRERFTDTQYF. Here the CDR3 DNA reads TGTGCCAGCAGCTTACGGGAGAGGTTCACAGATACGCAGTATTTT. The full variable domain, completed using reference TRBV7-9 and TRBJ2-3, is DTGVSQNPRHKITKRGQNVTFRCDPISEHNRLYWYRQTLGQGPEFLTYFQNEAQLEKSRLLSDRFSAERPKGSFSTLEIQRTEQGDSAMYLCASSLRERFTDTQYFGPGTRLTVL.

J is TRBJ2-1 and V is TRBV4-2; D unclear. The CDR3 is 12 amino acids. The V end lost 0 bases, the J end lost 8 bases, and 5 bases lay between the germline ends. CDR1 and CDR2 (germline): LGHNA, YNFKEQ. The DNA of the CDR3 is TGTGCCAGCAGCCAAGATGGCCATGAGCAGTTCTTC. It codes for CASSQDGHEQFF.

The V and J genes are TRBV5-6 and TRBJ2-7; no firm D call. The V end was cut by 6 bases, the J end by 7 bases, with 17 bases between. Per the germline V gene, CDR1 is SGHDT and CDR2 is YYEEEE. The CDR3 runs to 13 residues. The CDR3 protein is CASNAWPSWEQYF. The DNA for the CDR3 is TGTGCCAGCAACGCTTGGCCCAGTTGGGAGCAGTACTTC.